The 30 T cell receptor beta chains given below trace back to one sample, sequenced in a study of shared clonotypes between healthy human individuals. Clones were sequenced by immunoSEQ multiplex PCR, and TCRdb holds only the in-frame ones, with some missing. The sample gives about half a million clones, more than 75% of which show up once; about 13% is in the top ten. Sequenced: PBMCs. These receptors came from a woman in her thirties or forties in good health. Some clones in this sample may be carry-over from other donors' samples.

The rearrangement uses TRBV7-9 and TRBJ1-1, with unresolved D. From germline, CDR1 is SEHNR and CDR2 FQNEAQ (reference sequence). The CDR3 runs to 13 residues. The ends were cut back, 1 base at V and 2 bases at J, with 5 bases in the middle. In DNA form, the CDR3 reads TGTGCCAGCAGCTTAGATGTCAACACTGAAGCTTTCTTT. Encoded protein: CASSLDVNTEAFF.

The rearrangement uses TRBV28 and TRBJ2-5, with 9 bases matching TRBD2. V was clipped by 6 bases and J by 7 bases; unmatched bases: 21. CDR1 MDHEN and CDR2 SYDVKM come from the germline V gene. The CDR3 contains 18 residues. CDR3 protein: CASRSRASGTTPLGTQYF. The CDR3 DNA sequence: TGTGCCAGCAGGTCGCGGGCTAGCGGGACAACCCCCCTAGGGACCCAGTACTTC.

As concerns this clone: The same CDR3 also results from other DNA sequences found in this sample. The chain employs TRBV5-1 and TRBJ2-7; D is unresolved. Germline loops: CDR1 SGHRS, CDR2 YFSETQ. The length of the CDR3 is 13 residues. V gave up 0 bases and J gave up 7 bases, with 11 bases separating them. The CDR3 DNA reads TGCGCCAGCAGCTTGGCCCGTGCCGAAGAGCAGTACTTC. Translation gives CASSLARAEEQYF. Using reference TRBV5-1 and TRBJ2-7 for the parts outside the CDR3, the full variable domain is KAGVTQTPRYLIKTRGQQVTLSCSPISGHRSVSWYQQTPGQGLQFLFEYFSETQRNKGNFPGRFSGRQFSNSRSEMNVSTLELGDSALYLCASSLARAEEQYFGPGTRLTVT.

This clone was counted only a few times. The J gene is TRBJ2-1, the V gene TRBV7-3, with 8 bases identical to TRBD1. Germline V gives CDR1 SGHTA, CDR2 FQGTGA. CDR3 length: 11 residues. The V and J ends lost 3 bases and 15 bases, in that order; junction bases with no gene match: 4. The chain's CDR3 is CASSFRDRLFF. CDR3 nucleotides: TGTGCCAGCAGCTTCCGGGACAGGTTGTTCTTC.

V is TRBV5-1 and J is TRBJ1-1; TRBD1 matches 10 bases. CDR1 is SGHRS, CDR2 YFSETQ, per germline. Unmatched junction bases numbered 4, after V lost 2 bases and J lost 6 bases. This CDR3 region has 14 residues. DNA for the CDR3: TGCGCCAGCAGCTTAGGGACAGGGGTTGCTGAAGCTTTCTTT. Protein sequence: CASSLGTGVAEAFF.

This clone has a single count. The rearrangement joins TRBV27 to TRBJ2-2, with TRBD2 matching 12 bases. Germline-derived CDR1 and CDR2 are MNHEY and SMNVEV (reference sequence). The V and J ends lost 6 bases and 4 bases, in that order; junction bases with no gene match: 6. The CDR3 has 16 amino acids. In DNA, the CDR3 is TGTGCCAGCAGGAACCCTAGCGGGAGGGCCACCGGGGAGCTGTTTTTT. Translation gives CASRNPSGRATGELFF.

The rearrangement joins TRBV5-1 to TRBJ2-1; 10 nucleotides align to TRBD1. The CDR3 totals 14 residues. Germline lookup yields CDR1 SGHRS and CDR2 YFSETQ. Trimming removed 5 bases from V and 7 bases from J; junction bases left unmatched: 6. The CDR3 coding sequence is TGCGCCAGCAGACAGACAGGGGGCATGAATGAGCAGTTCTTC. Its translation is CASRQTGGMNEQFF. The full variable domain, rest sourced from reference TRBV5-1 and TRBJ2-1, is KAGVTQTPRYLIKTRGQQVTLSCSPISGHRSVSWYQQTPGQGLQFLFEYFSETQRNKGNFPGRFSGRQFSNSRSEMNVSTLELGDSALYLCASRQTGGMNEQFFGPGTRLTVL.

The chain recombines TRBV30 with TRBJ1-1; D not certain. CDR1 is GTSNPN and CDR2 is SVGIG in the germline V gene (reference sequence). The CDR3 runs to 11 residues. V was cut by 2 bases and J by 5 bases, with 6 bases left in between. The CDR3 spells CAWSSRTEAFF. The CDR3 nucleotides read TGTGCCTGGAGTTCGAGAACTGAAGCTTTCTTT.

This chain's CDR3 is CASSSGRDEQYF. In DNA, the CDR3 is TGTGCCAGCAGTTCTGGACGGGACGAGCAGTACTTC. The rearrangement links TRBV28 to TRBJ2-7; no clear D. This CDR3 region has 12 residues. Trimming took 4 bases from V and 5 from J, leaving 9 bases between them. The germline V gene encodes CDR1 MDHEN and CDR2 SYDVKM.

The chain joins TRBV15 to TRBJ2-6; 10 bases map to TRBD1. Germline lookup yields CDR1 LNHNV and CDR2 YYDKDF (reference sequence). V was pared by 0 bases and J by 2 bases, with 7 bases of the junction left unmatched. The CDR3 extends over 19 amino acids. CDR3 bases: TGTGCCACCAGCAGAGATCGTGGGACAGGGGTTGCTGGGGCCAACGTCCTGACTTTC. This codes for CATSRDRGTGVAGANVLTF.

This chain links TRBV6-5 with TRBJ2-1, with 7 bases fitting TRBD2. J lost 6 bases, V lost 0 bases, and 8 bases had no gene match. This CDR3 contains 16 residues. Germline CDR1 and CDR2: MNHEY and SVGAGI. The CDR3 DNA reads TGTGCCAGCAGTTACTCAAGGGCGGGGGACCGCAATGAGCAGTTCTTC. Protein product: CASSYSRAGDRNEQFF.

This chain uses TRBV10-3 with TRBJ2-7; perhaps TRBD2 as D (5 bases). Deletions cut 11 bases from V and 5 bases from J, with 19 bases between. Per the germline V gene, CDR1 is ENHRY and CDR2 is SYGVKD. There are 13 residues in the CDR3. CDR3 residues: CAAAQEGVHEQYF. In DNA, the CDR3 is TGTGCCGCGGCTCAAGAGGGAGTCCACGAGCAGTACTTC.

This rearrangement joins TRBV7-3 to TRBJ2-7, with D possibly being TRBD2 (6 bases). The germline V gene encodes CDR1 SGHTA and CDR2 FQGTGA. V was cut by 5 bases and J by 3 bases, with 11 bases left in between. The CDR3 is made up of 13 amino acids. The CDR3 loop is CASSPSAHYEQYF. In nucleotides, the CDR3 is TGTGCCAGCAGCCCTAGCGCCCACTACGAGCAGTACTTC.

The chain employs TRBV6-5 and TRBJ2-7; D not certain. CDR3 length: 11 amino acids. Germline V lookup: CDR1 MNHEY, CDR2 SVGAGI. Between the trimmed V and J ends, which lost 1 base and 5 bases, there was a span of 3 bases. This chain's CDR3 is CASSYLDEQYF. Written as DNA, the CDR3 is TGTGCCAGCAGTTACTTGGACGAGCAGTACTTC.

The V call is TRBV29-1, the J call TRBJ2-1; D tentatively fits TRBD1 or TRBD2 (6 bases each). V lost 7 bases to trimming and J lost 3 bases, with 16 bases between them. Germline CDR1 SQVTM, CDR2 ANQGSEA. CDR3 length: 14 residues. The CDR3 loop reads CSGRGAAGYNEQFF. The CDR3 DNA is TGCAGCGGTAGGGGGGCGGCCGGCTACAATGAGCAGTTCTTC.

For this clone: Since a far larger clone is one base different, this is likely a read error. The genes are TRBV7-2 and TRBJ1-2; no reliable D call. Germline V gene sequence: CDR1 SGHTA, CDR2 FQGNSA. The length of the CDR3 is 12 residues. The DNA for the CDR3 is TGTGCCAGCAGCTTATCCGGCTATGGCCACACCTTC. Residues: CASSLSGYGHTF.

This chain links TRBV7-3 with TRBJ1-2; the match to TRBD1 covers 7 bases. The CDR3 spans 13 residues. The ends lost 5 bases at V and 7 bases at J; junction bases unmatched: 7. CDR1 and CDR2 (germline): SGHTA, FQGTGA. The DNA of the CDR3 is TGTGCCAGCAGCCCCGAGACAGGGCTTGGCTACACCTTC. Protein: CASSPETGLGYTF.

CDR3 DNA: TGCGCCAGCAGCCAAGAGGCGACAGATACGCAGTATTTT. This encodes CASSQEATDTQYF. This chain joins TRBV4-3 and TRBJ2-3; D gene uncertain. V shed 0 bases and J shed 3 bases, with 4 bases lying between them. This CDR3 is built from 13 residues. The germline CDR1 and CDR2 sequences are LGHNA and YSLEER.

The chain combines TRBV7-8 with TRBJ2-7, with D unresolved. From germline, CDR1 is SGHVS and CDR2 FQNEAQ. The CDR3 length is 14 residues. V lost 1 base and J lost 2, with 9 bases in between. The DNA for the CDR3 is TGTGCCAGCAGCTTAGTCCCGTCAGCCTACGAGCAGTACTTC. This codes for CASSLVPSAYEQYF.

The rearrangement links TRBV29-1 to TRBJ2-5, with 14 bases that match TRBD2. From germline, CDR1 is SQVTM and CDR2 ANQGSEA. There are 14 residues in the CDR3. With V trimmed by 6 bases and J by 6 bases, 6 bases remained unmatched. CDR3 nucleotide sequence: TGCAGCGTGGGACTAGCGGGAGACGGGAAGACCCAGTACTTC. Residues: CSVGLAGDGKTQYF.

The CDR3 coding sequence is TGTGCCAGCAGCGAGGGGCTAGCGGGAAGGCAGCCGGAGACCCAGTACTTC. Residues: CASSEGLAGRQPETQYF. This chain links TRBV11-3 with TRBJ2-5, with 9 bases lining up with TRBD2. V dropped 5 bases and J dropped 5; count of bases not matched to a gene: 15. The CDR3 loop spans 17 amino acids. CDR1 SGHNT and CDR2 YENEEA come from the germline V gene.

The J gene is TRBJ2-5, the V gene TRBV21-1; no check of the table's D call, TRBD1, against the DNA was made. TRBV21-1 is a known pseudogene. CDR3 length: 17 residues. For the CDR3, the DNA is TGTGCCAGCAGCGACCCCGGGACAGGGGATCCGGGGGGGACCCAGTACTTC. It translates to CASSDPGTGDPGGTQYF.

The chain couples TRBV7-9 to TRBJ1-2; tentatively, D is TRBD1 (6 bases). The CDR3 is 12 amino acids. Germline V gene data show CDR1 as SEHNR and CDR2 as FQNEAQ (reference sequence). Deletions cut 5 bases from V and 7 bases from J, with 11 bases between. This CDR3 reads CASSRGDIGYTF. In nucleotides, the CDR3 is TGTGCCAGCAGCCGAGGGGACATTGGCTACACCTTC.

The chain joins TRBV6-6 to TRBJ2-5; TRBD1 matches 9 bases. The germline V gene has CDR1 MNHNY and CDR2 SVGAGI (reference sequence). This CDR3 is built from 15 residues. V trimming: 2 bases; J trimming: 2 bases; junction bases outside the gene matches: 3. CDR3 in amino acids: CASSYRDRGQETQYF. The CDR3 DNA reads TGTGCCAGCAGTTACCGAGACAGGGGGCAAGAGACCCAGTACTTC.

This clone was observed a handful of times. The rearrangement uses TRBV5-1 and TRBJ2-1; TRBD2 agrees at 8 bases. J lost 5 bases, V lost 1 base, and 5 bases had no gene match. The CDR3 is 15 amino acids. The germline V gene encodes CDR1 SGHRS and CDR2 YFSETQ. CDR3 protein: CASSLMGSGNNEQFF. The CDR3 nucleotides read TGCGCCAGCAGCTTGATGGGTAGCGGGAACAATGAGCAGTTCTTC.

There are a few counts of this clone. The V and J genes are TRBV5-4 and TRBJ1-2, with a possible D match to TRBD1 (6 bases). The V end lost 5 bases, the J end lost 7 bases, and 15 bases lay between the germline ends. The germline CDR1 and CDR2 sequences are SGHNT and YYREEE (reference sequence). The CDR3 totals 13 residues. The CDR3, as DNA: TGTGCCAGCAGTCCGCCGGGAGGGGGTGGCTACACCTTC. It yields the protein CASSPPGGGGYTF.

V is TRBV19 and J is TRBJ1-4; tentative D call: TRBD1 (6 bases). Germline-derived CDR1 and CDR2 are LNHDA and SQIVND (reference sequence). The ends were cut back, 6 bases at V and 6 bases at J, with 17 bases in the middle. CDR3 size: 15 residues. For the CDR3, the DNA is TGTGCCAGTAGAAACCCAGGGGATACTGATGAAAAACTGTTTTTT. Protein sequence: CASRNPGDTDEKLFF.

This chain links TRBV7-2 with TRBJ2-3, with 10 positions matching TRBD2. This CDR3 spans 17 amino acids. The germline V gene has CDR1 SGHTA and CDR2 FQGNSA. With 5 bases clipped from V and 5 bases from J, the junction kept 13 bases outside the gene matches. The CDR3 loop is CASSLGLLAGFVDTQYF. The CDR3 DNA reads as TGTGCCAGCAGCCTAGGGCTACTAGCGGGATTTGTAGATACGCAGTATTTT.

This clone is a singleton in its sample. This CDR3 is CASSQDNSGDNEQFF. CDR3 DNA: TGTGCCAGCAGCCAAGATAATAGCGGGGATAATGAGCAGTTCTTC. V gene TRBV4-2 combines with J gene TRBJ2-1; 8 nucleotides line up with TRBD2. CDR3 length equals 15 residues. Trimming took 0 bases from V and 7 from J; bases not matched to a gene: 5. The V gene's germline CDR1 is LGHNA and CDR2 YNFKEQ.

This clone has just a few counts. J is TRBJ1-1 and V is TRBV4-2, with TRBD1 identical over 9 bases. The V gene's germline CDR1 is LGHNA and CDR2 YNFKEQ. J lost 7 bases, V lost 4 bases, and 7 bases had no gene match. The CDR3 runs 14 residues. The CDR3 nucleotides are TGTGCCAGCAGCCGACGGACAGGGGCCATTGAAGCTTTCTTT. As protein: CASSRRTGAIEAFF.